One and the same sample provided the 15 T cell receptor beta chains below, sequenced in a study of beta chain features in type 1 diabetes. The sequenced template was cDNA made from the entire isolated RNA. Profiled with immunoSEQ multiplex PCR; TCRdb holds only in-frame clones, not every one. The sample records about 700,000 clones, roughly 13% being singletons. Study results and limitations: For Type 1 diabetes patients, all four CD4+ subsets carried TCRB CDR3s that were moderately but significantly shorter.

No antigen has been assigned to these receptors. The specimen sequenced was naive CD4+ T cells from blood. Source of these receptors: a man younger than 35 with type 1 diabetes.

The table lists this clone with a few counts. The chain uses TRBV7-9 and TRBJ1-4; TRBD1 aligns across 7 bases. The CDR3 runs to 17 residues. CDR1 and CDR2 (germline): SEHNR, FQNEAQ (reference sequence). The trim removed 5 bases at V and 3 bases at J, leaving 12 bases unmatched. CDR3 residues: CASSAQPRTGANEKLFF. CDR3 coding DNA: TGTGCCAGCAGCGCCCAGCCACGGACAGGAGCTAATGAAAAACTGTTTTTT.

Only a few counts were recorded for this clone. The rearrangement links TRBV7-3 to TRBJ1-1, with 8 bases matching TRBD1. The CDR3 contains 16 residues. The trim removed 2 bases at V and 0 bases at J, leaving 5 bases unmatched. Germline-derived CDR1 and CDR2 are SGHTA and FQGTGA. In DNA, the CDR3 is TGTGCCAGCAGCTTATGGGACAGGCCCATGAACACTGAAGCTTTCTTT. Protein product: CASSLWDRPMNTEAFF. Full variable domain (missing parts from reference TRBV7-3 and TRBJ1-1): GAGVSQTPSNKVTEKGKYVELRCDPISGHTALYWYRQSLGQGPEFLIYFQGTGAADDSGLPNDRFFAVRPEGSVSTLKIQRTERGDSAVYLCASSLWDRPMNTEAFFGQGTRLTVV.

The chain combines TRBV6-4 with TRBJ2-5; TRBD1 matches at 9 bases. Per germline, CDR1 MRHNA and CDR2 SNTAGT. This CDR3 spans 14 amino acids. After removal of 6 bases from V and 3 bases from J, the junction contained 5 bases not matched to a gene. CDR3 nucleotides: TGTGCCAGCAGCGCTACAGGGGGCGAAGAGACCCAGTACTTC. It yields the protein CASSATGGEETQYF.

The J gene is TRBJ2-3, the V gene TRBV6-5; D is uncertain. Germline V lookup: CDR1 MNHEY, CDR2 SVGAGI. The CDR3 extends over 12 amino acids. V was shortened by 4 bases and J by 3 bases, with 5 bases between the two germline ends. The CDR3 DNA reads TGTGCCAGCAGTTCTCAGACAGATACGCAGTATTTT. This encodes CASSSQTDTQYF.

The rearrangement links TRBV5-4 to TRBJ1-2, with 7 bases matching TRBD1. The CDR3 runs 14 residues. Per the germline V gene, CDR1 is SGHNT and CDR2 is YYREEE (reference sequence). The V segment lost 0 bases and the J segment 4 bases; nucleotides outside the gene matches: 3. CDR3 nucleotides: TGTGCCAGCAGCTTGGCCGGGGACAGCTATGGCTACACCTTC. Translating gives CASSLAGDSYGYTF.

In its sample, this clone was seen a few times. The genes are TRBV5-1 and TRBJ1-1; tentatively, D is TRBD1 (6 bases). Germline V CDR1 and CDR2: SGHRS, YFSETQ. V was clipped by 0 bases and J by 6 bases, with 21 bases between them. The CDR3 spans 17 residues. The CDR3 DNA reads TGCGCCAGCAGCTTGGAGTTTCGGACAGCCCGTTTGGCTGAAGCTTTCTTT. As protein: CASSLEFRTARLAEAFF.

The chain carries TRBV23-1 and TRBJ1-1; D is uncertain. TRBV23-1 is filed as an ORF, its function uncertain. This CDR3 has 14 amino acids. V was trimmed by 0 bases and J by 4 bases, leaving 9 bases between them. The CDR3 DNA follows: TGCGCCAGCAGTCAATCGGGAGGGTTCACTGAAGCTTTCTTT. It encodes CASSQSGGFTEAFF.

The chain employs TRBV7-2 and TRBJ1-1; D is perhaps TRBD1 (5 bases). Per the germline V gene, CDR1 is SGHTA and CDR2 is FQGNSA. CDR3 length: 15 residues. V shed 4 bases and J shed 7 bases, with 19 bases lying between them. CDR3 in amino acids: CASSSSRTLPLEAFF. DNA for the CDR3: TGTGCCAGCAGCTCCAGCCGGACACTACCCCTTGAAGCTTTCTTT. Full variable domain (remainder filled in from reference TRBV7-2 and TRBJ1-1): GAGVSQSPSNKVTEKGKDVELRCDPISGHTALYWYRQSLGQGLEFLIYFQGNSAPDKSGLPSDRFSAERTGGSVSTLTIQRTQQEDSAVYLCASSSSRTLPLEAFFGQGTRLTVV.

This clone was seen more than once but under ten times. The chain couples TRBV4-1 to TRBJ1-4, with D perhaps matching TRBD1 (5 bases). V was clipped by 4 bases and J by 5 bases, with 11 bases between them. In germline, CDR1 is MGHRA, CDR2 YSYEKL. This CDR3 is 14 amino acids long. The DNA for the CDR3 is TGCGCCAGCAGCCCTGGGACCCTAAATGAAAAACTGTTTTTT. It encodes CASSPGTLNEKLFF.

The chain links TRBV6-5 to TRBJ2-3; the match to TRBD1 covers 11 bases. Trimming at V came to 4 bases and at J to 6 bases, leaving 6 bases not matched to a gene. This CDR3 has 15 amino acids. Looked up from germline, CDR1 is MNHEY and CDR2 is SVGAGI. In nucleotides, the CDR3 is TGTGCCAGCAGTTCGGGACAGGGGGTCCTGGATACGCAGTATTTT. This translates into CASSSGQGVLDTQYF.

A note on this clone: This sample also contains other DNA sequences that code for the same CDR3. The chain is built from TRBV6-5 and TRBJ1-6, with 8 positions matching TRBD1. The CDR3 loop spans 14 amino acids. CDR1 and CDR2 (germline): MNHEY, SVGAGI. The V and J ends lost 5 bases and 8 bases, in that order; junction bases with no gene match: 5. CDR3: CASSRQGADSPLHF. CDR3 nucleotides: TGTGCCAGCAGTCGTCAGGGGGCAGATTCACCCCTCCACTTT.

The chain recombines TRBV6-5 with TRBJ1-2, with TRBD1 matching 9 bases. Looked up from germline, CDR1 is MNHEY and CDR2 is SVGAGI. The V gene end was trimmed by 4 bases and the J gene end by 4 bases; junction bases not matched to a gene: 4. CDR3 length equals 14 residues. This chain's CDR3 is CASSSRDRVYGYTF. For the CDR3, the DNA is TGTGCCAGCAGTTCCCGGGACAGGGTCTATGGCTACACCTTC.

This chain links TRBV4-1 with TRBJ2-1, with 11 positions matching TRBD2. The CDR3 runs to 15 residues. J lost 7 bases, V lost 2 bases, and 4 bases had no gene match. Germline V gene sequence: CDR1 MGHRA, CDR2 YSYEKL. Here the CDR3 DNA reads TGCGCCAGCAGCCAAAGGACTAGCGGGCCAAATGAGCAGTTCTTC. This translates into CASSQRTSGPNEQFF.

This clone was counted between two and nine times. The rearrangement uses TRBV5-4 and TRBJ2-5, with D possibly matching TRBD2 (6 bases). V was pared by 0 bases and J by 2 bases, with 8 bases between. The CDR3 is 14 residues long. CDR1 and CDR2 from the germline V gene are SGHNT and YYREEE (reference sequence). The CDR3 loop reads CASSLGGVQETQYF. CDR3 in DNA: TGTGCCAGCAGCTTGGGGGGGGTTCAAGAGACCCAGTACTTC.

This chain links TRBV9 with TRBJ2-7; TRBD1 matches at 7 bases. From germline, CDR1 is SGDLS and CDR2 YYNGEE. After removal of 4 bases from V and 0 bases from J, the junction contained 7 bases not matched to a gene. CDR3 size: 15 residues. In DNA form, the CDR3 reads TGTGCCAGCAGCACATCCCGGGACAGCTCCTACGAGCAGTACTTC. It specifies CASSTSRDSSYEQYF.